This T cell receptor (beta chain) was captured in a study of a mutant IDH1 vaccine in newly diagnosed glioma. This CDR3 has 15 amino acids. Germline V gene lookup returns CDR1 LNHDA and CDR2 SQIVND (reference sequence). Trimming removed 4 bases at V and 3 bases at J, with 15 bases between. The time point is: baseline, week 1 (first vaccination visit). As to treatment: pre-vaccination baseline after standard-of-care therapy. Data came from immunoSEQ multiplex PCR; TCRdb stores just in-frame clones and leaves some out. Of around 33,000 clones in the sample, approximately 86% were seen once. This chain connects TRBV19 to TRBJ2-5, with a weak D call TRBD2 (7 bases). This material consisted of PBMCs, taken from a glioma patient treated with radiotherapy, temozolomide or both. This receptor was identified in a woman in her forties with glioma. CDR3 sequence (DNA): TGTGCCAGTAGTAGGGGGCGGGAGCGGGAAGAGACCCAGTACTTC. Residues: CASSRGREREETQYF. Supplemented by reference TRBV19 and TRBJ2-5, the full variable domain reads DGGITQSPKYLFRKEGQNVTLSCEQNLNHDAMYWYRQDPGQGLRLIYYSQIVNDFQKGDIAEGYSVSREKKESFPLTVTSAQKNPTAFYLCASSRGREREETQYFGPGTRLLVL.